These 17 T cell receptor beta chains share one sample of origin, sequenced in a study of identical twins. One entry per CDR3 protein, called by TCRdb with MiXCR from the 5' RACE reads. The table lists approximately 230,000 distinct CDR3 sequences, about 6.7% of them singletons. Another study also made use of these data, one on T cells expressing NK-cell markers.

The sample was CD8+ T cells sorted from blood. The receptors originated from a woman younger than 30 in good health.

The V call is TRBV7-9, the J call TRBJ2-7; possible D gene TRBD2, 5 bases. This CDR3 spans 13 amino acids. The germline V gene encodes CDR1 SEHNR and CDR2 FQNEAQ (reference sequence). Deletions cut 2 bases from V and 5 bases from J, with 10 bases between. CDR3 in DNA: TGTGCCAGCAGCTTATCGGGGAACCACGAGCAGTACTTC. Protein: CASSLSGNHEQYF.

There are a few counts of this clonotype. This chain connects TRBV28 to TRBJ2-7; D is perhaps TRBD2 (5 bases). The V and J ends lost 5 bases and 2 bases respectively, with 16 bases between them. CDR3 length: 15 amino acids. Germline loops: CDR1 MDHEN, CDR2 SYDVKM. The CDR3 loop reads CASSPQTRRAYEQYF. The DNA of the CDR3 is TGTGCCAGCAGTCCACAGACAAGGCGGGCCTACGAGCAGTACTTC. Full variable domain (outside the CDR3, taken from reference TRBV28 and TRBJ2-7): DVKVTQSSRYLVKRTGEKVFLECVQDMDHENMFWYRQDPGLGLRLIYFSYDVKMKEKGDIPEGYSVSREKKERFSLILESASTNQTSMYLCASSPQTRRAYEQYFGPGTRLTVT.

This clonotype appeared many times. V and J are TRBV11-2 and TRBJ2-1, with D perhaps TRBD1 or TRBD2 (6 bases each). CDR3 size: 13 residues. V was shortened by 1 base and J by 8 bases, with 9 bases between the two germline ends. Germline V gene lookup returns CDR1 SGHAT and CDR2 FQNNGV. The CDR3 sequence: CASSLGRGDEQFF. The CDR3, as DNA: TGTGCCAGCAGCTTAGGAAGGGGGGATGAGCAGTTCTTC.

The V gene is TRBV11-2, the J gene TRBJ2-7; D gene unclear. This CDR3 is built from 13 residues. The germline gives CDR1 SGHAT, CDR2 FQNNGV. Trimming cost V 5 bases and J 3 bases, with 11 bases left between them. Here the CDR3 reads CASSVTQGYEQYF. CDR3 nucleotide sequence: TGTGCCAGCAGCGTAACTCAAGGCTACGAGCAGTACTTC.

This clonotype has at least ten counts. V usage is TRBV19 and J usage is TRBJ2-1, with 7 bases matching TRBD2. Per the germline V gene, CDR1 is LNHDA and CDR2 is SQIVND (reference sequence). CDR3 length equals 13 residues. The J segment lost 7 bases and the V segment lost 3 bases, leaving 3 bases of the junction unmatched. The DNA for the CDR3 is TGTGCCAGTAGTATGGCTAGCGGAAATGAGCAGTTCTTC. This gives the protein CASSMASGNEQFF.

V and J are TRBV14 and TRBJ2-7; 9 bases match TRBD1. The CDR3 extends over 14 amino acids. The germline V gene encodes CDR1 SGHDN and CDR2 FVKESK. Trimming cost V 5 bases and J 6 bases; bases outside gene matches: 8. The DNA for the CDR3 is TGTGCCAGCAGCATTACAGGGGGCTGGTTCGAGCAGTACTTC. Translated: CASSITGGWFEQYF.

There are a few counts of this clonotype. V usage is TRBV7-9 and J usage is TRBJ2-5, with D possibly matching TRBD2 (6 bases). CDR1 is SEHNR, CDR2 FQNEAQ, per germline (reference sequence). V shed 4 bases and J shed 7 bases, with 22 bases lying between them. The CDR3 is 16 amino acids. The CDR3 loop reads CASSSMREARGGTQYF. CDR3 coding DNA: TGTGCCAGCAGCTCGATGAGGGAAGCTCGGGGAGGGACCCAGTACTTC.

This clonotype has more than one count but fewer than ten. Here the CDR3 DNA reads TGTGCCAGCAGCGTAGGGACTAGCGGGAGCAATGAGCAGTTCTTC. Translated, it gives CASSVGTSGSNEQFF. The chain employs TRBV9 and TRBJ2-1, with 13 bases that match TRBD2. This CDR3 comprises 15 residues. Trimming removed 0 bases from V and 6 bases from J; junction bases left unmatched: 0. Germline V gene lookup returns CDR1 SGDLS and CDR2 YYNGEE.

This clonotype showed up just a few times. The V and J genes are TRBV7-9 and TRBJ2-7, with D maybe TRBD1 (5 bases). The ends were cut back, 6 bases at V and 3 bases at J, with 15 bases in the middle. This CDR3 has 14 amino acids. The V gene's germline CDR1 is SEHNR and CDR2 FQNEAQ (reference sequence). Written as DNA, the CDR3 is TGTGCCAGCAGTTGGGCAGGGTCCGACTACGAGCAGTACTTC. Translating it yields CASSWAGSDYEQYF.

This rearrangement joins TRBV6-1 to TRBJ2-7; D could derive from TRBD1 or TRBD2 (5 bases each). Trimming pared 8 bases from V and 1 base from J, leaving 9 bases between. CDR3 length equals 12 residues. The germline CDR1 and CDR2 sequences are MNHNS and SASEGT. CDR3 coding DNA: TGTGCCAGCGGGACGCCTTCCTACGAGCAGTACTTC. This translates into CASGTPSYEQYF.

This clonotype has a single count. The chain uses TRBV5-1 and TRBJ2-5; 8 bases agree with TRBD2. The CDR3 consists of 15 residues. The V gene's germline CDR1 is SGHRS and CDR2 YFSETQ. The V segment lost 4 bases and the J segment 2 bases; nucleotides outside the gene matches: 7. The CDR3, as DNA: TGCGCCAGCAGCCCCGGGGGGGGGCATCAAGAGACCCAGTACTTC. Encoded protein: CASSPGGGHQETQYF.

The chain links TRBV5-1 to TRBJ2-7, with D unresolved. This CDR3 has 15 amino acids. V dropped 1 base and J dropped 2 bases, with 13 bases sitting between them. Germline-derived CDR1 and CDR2 are SGHRS and YFSETQ. CDR3 in DNA: TGCGCCAGCAGCTTGATAACAGCCGGAACCTACGAGCAGTACTTC. Protein product: CASSLITAGTYEQYF.

This clonotype occurred a few times. V gene TRBV11-1 combines with J gene TRBJ2-3, with 10 bases matching TRBD2. The V segment lost 5 bases and the J segment 9 bases; nucleotides outside the gene matches: 14. The CDR3 has 16 amino acids. In germline, CDR1 is SGHAT, CDR2 FQDESV (reference sequence). The CDR3 nucleotides read TGTGCCAGCAGCGTTACTAGCGGGGCCCTTAGCTGGACGCAGTATTTT. Protein: CASSVTSGALSWTQYF.

The V call is TRBV18, the J call TRBJ1-4; maybe TRBD1 (5 bases). The CDR3 has 15 amino acids. The germline V gene has CDR1 KGHSH and CDR2 LQKENI. Between the trimmed V and J ends, which lost 3 bases and 5 bases, there was a span of 13 bases. DNA for the CDR3: TGTGCCAGCTCACCGGAGGGGCAGAAAAATGAAAAACTGTTTTTT. As protein: CASSPEGQKNEKLFF.

This clonotype was picked up a small number of times. The rearrangement joins TRBV12-3 or TRBV12-4 to TRBJ2-3; D might be TRBD2 (5 bases). The CDR3 totals 16 residues. Trimming removed 6 bases from V and 0 bases from J, with 16 bases in between. CDR3: CASSKTRPSSTDTQYF. CDR3 nucleotide sequence: TGTGCCAGCAGCAAAACTAGGCCGTCTAGCACAGATACGCAGTATTTT.

J is TRBJ2-1 and V is TRBV11-2, with a weak D call TRBD1 (6 bases). CDR3 size: 16 residues. Per germline, CDR1 SGHAT and CDR2 FQNNGV. Trimming removed 5 bases from V and 0 bases from J, with 14 bases in between. In DNA form, the CDR3 reads TGTGCCAGCAGCCCACAGTCGGACAGCTCCTACAATGAGCAGTTCTTC. The encoded protein is CASSPQSDSSYNEQFF.

In this sample, this clonotype turned up a few times. The genes are TRBV20-1 and TRBJ2-2, with D hard to call. The CDR3 extends over 15 amino acids. CDR1 and CDR2 (germline): DFQATT, SNEGSKA (reference sequence). V gave up 1 base and J gave up 4 bases, with 13 bases separating them. The CDR3 DNA reads as TGCAGTGCTAGAGCCAGCACTTCCTCCACCGGGGAGCTGTTTTTT. Translation: CSARASTSSTGELFF.